Below are 20 T cell receptor beta chains sequenced from a single sample in a study of blood T cells in healthy people across ages. Through a sample-barcoded 5' primer and a J-beta primer mix, a second PCR was run for about 6 to 11 cycles. TCRdb independently ran MiXCR on the 5' RACE reads; one entry per CDR3 protein. This sample has 1.6 million or so distinct CDR3 sequences; about 31% occur once, and the top ten carry roughly 10%. Material for sequencing was blood. The receptors here all came from a woman between 25 and 40 years old in good health.

Of note for this clonotype: This may be a read error: a much more frequent sequence differs by one nucleotide. The chain joins TRBV20-1 to TRBJ1-5; TRBD1 is a possible D gene (5 bases). The CDR3 is made up of 15 amino acids. Per germline, CDR1 DFQATT and CDR2 SNEGSKA (reference sequence). The CDR3 region has the DNA TGCAGTGCTAGAACAAAGGGGACTAGCAATCAGCCCCGGCATTTT. Encoded protein: CSARTKGTSNQPRHF.

This sequence joins TRBV28 and TRBJ1-5; D may be TRBD1 (6 bases). This CDR3 comprises 18 residues. The ends were cut back, 2 bases at V and 2 bases at J, with 19 bases in the middle. Germline V gene lookup returns CDR1 MDHEN and CDR2 SYDVKM. CDR3 sequence (DNA): TGTGCCAGCAGTTTAAATCTAGAACAGGGTGAGGGCAATCAGCCCCAGCATTTT. This gives the protein CASSLNLEQGEGNQPQHF.

The rearrangement uses TRBV7-9 and TRBJ1-2, with 7 bases fitting TRBD1. Germline V gene lookup returns CDR1 SEHNR and CDR2 FQNEAQ (reference sequence). V was pared by 5 bases and J by 3 bases, with 6 bases of the junction left unmatched. The CDR3 runs 14 residues. This chain's CDR3 is CASSPGQTYYGYTF. Here the CDR3 DNA reads TGTGCCAGCAGCCCGGGACAGACCTACTATGGCTACACCTTC.

This clonotype has only a few counts. CDR3 DNA sequence: TGTGCCAGCAGCCCAAGGACTAGCGGGGCTTTTGAGCAGTTCTTC. Protein: CASSPRTSGAFEQFF. The genes are TRBV3-1 and TRBJ2-1, with 12 bases aligning to TRBD2. V dropped 4 bases and J dropped 9; count of bases not matched to a gene: 7. There are 15 residues in the CDR3. Germline CDR1 and CDR2: LGHDT and YNNKEL (reference sequence).

This clonotype was seen once. This sequence joins TRBV30 and TRBJ2-3; D is unresolved. Germline CDR1 and CDR2: GTSNPN and SVGIG (reference sequence). The V gene lost 4 bases and the J gene lost 3 bases, with 11 bases spanning the gap. The CDR3 covers 13 residues. The CDR3 here is CAWIRLGTDTQYF. The CDR3 DNA reads as TGTGCCTGGATACGTTTAGGAACAGATACGCAGTATTTT.

This clonotype was counted between two and nine times. V is TRBV13 and J is TRBJ1-1, with D perhaps TRBD1 (6 bases). CDR3 length equals 15 residues. CDR1 PRHDT and CDR2 FYEKMQ come from the germline V gene (reference sequence). V lost 4 bases and J 0 bases, leaving 12 bases between the germline ends. This chain's CDR3 is CASSSRTVMNTEAFF. The CDR3 nucleotides are TGTGCCAGCAGCTCCCGGACAGTTATGAACACTGAAGCTTTCTTT. The variable domain in full, completed from reference TRBV13 and TRBJ1-1, reads AAGVIQSPRHLIKEKRETATLKCYPIPRHDTVYWYQQGPGQDPQFLISFYEKMQSDKGSIPDRFSAQQFSDYHSELNMSSLELGDSALYFCASSSRTVMNTEAFFGQGTRLTVV.

Here the CDR3 DNA reads TGTGCCAGCAGTGGATACAGGGATCAGCCCCAGCATTTT. This codes for CASSGYRDQPQHF. This chain links TRBV12-3 or TRBV12-4 with TRBJ1-5; a weak D match, TRBD1 (6 bases). Trimming removed 5 bases at V and 5 bases at J, with 10 bases between. This CDR3 has 13 amino acids.

This clonotype was counted a few times. The J gene is TRBJ2-3, the V gene TRBV6-6, with D unresolved. Germline assignment: CDR1 MNHNY and CDR2 SVGAGI (reference sequence). The CDR3 has 15 amino acids. Trimming pared 7 bases from V and 0 bases from J, leaving 14 bases between. The CDR3 loop reads CASNDGAVSTDTQYF. CDR3 in DNA: TGTGCCAGCAACGACGGAGCCGTTAGCACAGATACGCAGTATTTT.

This clonotype was recorded a few times. The chain joins TRBV29-1 to TRBJ1-2; 9 nucleotides agree with TRBD1. After removal of 5 bases from V and 8 bases from J, the junction contained 6 bases not matched to a gene. Germline loops: CDR1 SQVTM, CDR2 ANQGSEA. This CDR3 is 12 amino acids long. The DNA for the CDR3 is TGCAGCGTTACAGGGGGCAGCGGCGGCTACACCTTC. As protein: CSVTGGSGGYTF.

The rearrangement links TRBV4-1 to TRBJ1-4, with D uncertain. The CDR3 extends over 16 amino acids. V lost 6 bases, J lost 0 bases, and 14 bases lay in between. Germline V gene data show CDR1 as MGHRA and CDR2 as YSYEKL. DNA for the CDR3: TGCGCCAGCAGTCTCGGGGTCTTAACAACTAATGAAAAACTGTTTTTT. Encoded protein: CASSLGVLTTNEKLFF.

This clonotype occurred many times. The CDR3 here is CASSPLPTGSYEQYF. The CDR3 DNA is TGCGCCAGCAGCCCTCTACCCACAGGGTCCTACGAGCAGTACTTC. The chain carries TRBV4-1 and TRBJ2-7; TRBD1 is a possible D gene (6 bases). Trimming pared 4 bases from V and 1 base from J, leaving 14 bases between. Germline V gene lookup returns CDR1 MGHRA and CDR2 YSYEKL. The length of the CDR3 is 15 residues.

CDR3 protein: CASSSSPGEVSPLHF. CDR3 nucleotides: TGTGCCAGCAGTTCCTCCCCCGGGGAAGTCTCACCCCTCCACTTT. V is TRBV28 and J is TRBJ1-6; D gene uncertain. The CDR3 covers 15 residues. Germline V gene lookup returns CDR1 MDHEN and CDR2 SYDVKM. V gave up 4 bases and J gave up 10 bases, with 17 bases separating them.

The V and J genes are TRBV29-1 and TRBJ1-1; D is ambiguous. Deletions cut 4 bases from V and 6 bases from J, with 12 bases between. The V gene's germline CDR1 is SQVTM and CDR2 ANQGSEA. The CDR3 runs 12 residues. The CDR3 is CSVVVGGAEAFF. CDR3 nucleotides: TGCAGCGTTGTAGTAGGCGGGGCTGAAGCTTTCTTT.

The J gene is TRBJ2-1, the V gene TRBV15; D is unclear. Germline loops: CDR1 LNHNV, CDR2 YYDKDF (reference sequence). The CDR3 is 12 amino acids. With 0 bases removed from V and 8 bases from J, the gap between germline ends came to 5 bases. CDR3 coding DNA: TGTGCCACCAGCAGAGATATAGATGAGCAGTTCTTC. As protein: CATSRDIDEQFF.

This clonotype appeared many times. The chain uses TRBV29-1 and TRBJ2-7; D is perhaps TRBD2 (5 bases). Trimming cost V 1 base and J 6 bases, with 7 bases left between them. This CDR3 has 11 amino acids. Looked up from germline, CDR1 is SQVTM and CDR2 is ANQGSEA. CDR3 DNA sequence: TGCAGCGTTGAAGGGAGCGGCGAGCAGTACTTC. Translation: CSVEGSGEQYF.

To note about this clonotype: Germline is not matched at one junction end, which may reflect a read error. J is TRBJ2-4 and V is TRBV6-1; no clear D. The better agreement between TRBJ2-5 and the DNA end casts doubt on the J call. CDR3 length equals 15 residues. The V gene's germline CDR1 is MNHNS and CDR2 SASEGT. The CDR3 region is CASSETPAFQGTQYF. In DNA, the CDR3 is TGTGCCAGCAGTGAAACTCCCGCTTTCCAAGGGACCCAGTACTTC.

The gene calls are TRBV20-1 and TRBJ1-1; 7 bases are a match to TRBD1. Germline loops: CDR1 DFQATT, CDR2 SNEGSKA (reference sequence). The CDR3 loop spans 13 amino acids. The V gene end was trimmed by 1 base and the J gene end by 11 bases; junction bases not matched to a gene: 10. CDR3 residues: CSARGGGDVVAFF. The DNA of the CDR3 is TGCAGTGCTAGAGGAGGGGGCGATGTAGTGGCTTTCTTT.

The chain links TRBV7-6 to TRBJ2-1; D possibly matches TRBD1 or TRBD2 (6 bases each). The CDR3 covers 15 residues. With 2 bases removed from V and 8 bases from J, the gap between germline ends came to 16 bases. Germline CDR1 is SGHVS and CDR2 is FNYEAQ. CDR3 coding DNA: TGTGCCAGCAGCTTAACGGAGGAGGGGGTCGATGAGCAGTTCTTC. This sequence encodes CASSLTEEGVDEQFF.

This clonotype was found a few times. The V call is TRBV6-5, the J call TRBJ2-7; TRBD1 matches 9 bases. CDR1 MNHEY and CDR2 SVGAGI come from the germline V gene. V lost 1 base, J lost 5 bases, and 6 bases stayed unmatched. This CDR3 has 15 residues. The CDR3 bases are TGTGCCAGCAGTTACTTAGGACAGGGGATCGACGAGCAGTACTTC. This encodes CASSYLGQGIDEQYF.

This clonotype was counted many times. The CDR3 loop is CASSLDGSATYNEQFF. As DNA, the CDR3 is TGCGCCAGCAGCTTGGACGGATCTGCGACTTACAATGAGCAGTTCTTC. This sequence joins TRBV5-1 and TRBJ2-1, with D hard to call. Germline V gene lookup returns CDR1 SGHRS and CDR2 YFSETQ. CDR3 length: 16 residues. Deletions cut 0 bases from V and 4 bases from J, with 14 bases between.